This record looks at one TCR beta chain sequence and its context. Its specificity is not known. After removal of 5 bases from V and 5 bases from J, the junction contained 11 bases not matched to a gene. Per germline, CDR1 SGHRS and CDR2 YFSETQ. This CDR3 contains 15 residues. TCRdb's copy holds only in-frame clones and misses some; the assay was immunoSEQ multiplex PCR. The data contain approximately 160,000 clones, 85% to 95% of them singletons. These data belong to a study of T cell responses to AZD1222 COVID-19 vaccine. Findings and limits, study-wide: Distributed over spike, vaccine-associated CD4 TCRs predominated at 160-218 and 743-854. Possibly, clonal diversity was underestimated; donors were largely white British and included more females. No day 14 peak samples; only post-peak repertoires were characterized. Only 5 or 6 people who got AZD1222 tested seropositive at baseline.

This TCR was sampled from an adult in good health. The sample here was peripheral blood, taken on day 0 of AZD1222 vaccination. The rearrangement links TRBV5-1 to TRBJ1-2; 8 nucleotides line up with TRBD1. CDR3 DNA sequence: TGCGCCAGCAGGTCAGGGGGCGAGTTCGGGTATGGCTACACCTTC. The encoded protein is CASRSGGEFGYGYTF.